This entry concerns a single T cell receptor beta chain. This sample is drawn from a study of blood T cells in healthy people across ages. Deletions cut 6 bases from V and 7 bases from J, with 12 bases between. This CDR3 region has 12 residues. Combining a sample-barcoded 5' primer with a J-beta primer mix, a second PCR ran for roughly 7 to 12 cycles. Sequencing recovered at least 3 million CDR3-containing paired-end reads from each sample. Each CDR3 protein is one row after TCRdb ran MiXCR on the 5' RACE reads. Of fewer than 950,000 distinct CDR3 sequences in the sample, around 34% are singletons; the top ten hold approximately 13%.

The clonotype originates from a man aged 18 to 29 in good health. The chain employs TRBV12-3 or TRBV12-4 and TRBJ1-1, with D uncertain. Sequenced material: blood. The CDR3 nucleotides read TGTGCCAGCAGCCGAGCCGTGCATGAAGCTTTCTTT. This gives the protein CASSRAVHEAFF.